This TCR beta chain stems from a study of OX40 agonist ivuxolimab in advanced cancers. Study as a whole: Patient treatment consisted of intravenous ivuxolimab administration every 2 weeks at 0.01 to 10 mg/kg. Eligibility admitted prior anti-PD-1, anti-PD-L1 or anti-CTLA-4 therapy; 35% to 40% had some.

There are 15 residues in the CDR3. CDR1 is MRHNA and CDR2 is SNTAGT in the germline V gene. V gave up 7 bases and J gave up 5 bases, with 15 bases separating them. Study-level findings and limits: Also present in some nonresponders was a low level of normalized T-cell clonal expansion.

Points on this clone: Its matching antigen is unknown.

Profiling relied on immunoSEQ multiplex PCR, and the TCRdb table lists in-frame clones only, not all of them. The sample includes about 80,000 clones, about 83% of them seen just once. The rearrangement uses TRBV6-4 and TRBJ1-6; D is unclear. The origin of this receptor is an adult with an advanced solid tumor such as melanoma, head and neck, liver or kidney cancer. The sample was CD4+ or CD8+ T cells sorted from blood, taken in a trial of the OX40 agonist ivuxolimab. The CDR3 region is CASNQLGRNNSPLHF. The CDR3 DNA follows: TGTGCCAGCAACCAACTAGGACGGAATAATTCACCCCTCCACTTT.